These 9 T cell receptor beta chains were sequenced from one sample in a study of T cell changes during pregnancy in multiple sclerosis. Produced via immunoSEQ multiplex PCR; TCRdb's table is partial and in-frame only. The repertoire has about 97,000 clones, over 75% of them found once; the top ten carry around 0.8%. The sample here was peripheral blood, taken in the second trimester of pregnancy. These receptors were taken from a female donor in good health, enrolled as a control in a pregnancy study.

In this sample, this clone turned up once. The rearrangement uses TRBV28 and TRBJ1-4; TRBD1 matches 9 bases. Per germline, CDR1 MDHEN and CDR2 SYDVKM. The CDR3 runs to 14 residues. With V trimmed by 5 bases and J by 8 bases, 6 bases remained unmatched. The CDR3 reads CASSRTGAQEKLFF. CDR3 nucleotide sequence: TGTGCCAGCAGTAGGACAGGGGCTCAGGAAAAACTGTTTTTT. Full variable domain (missing parts from reference TRBV28 and TRBJ1-4): DVKVTQSSRYLVKRTGEKVFLECVQDMDHENMFWYRQDPGLGLRLIYFSYDVKMKEKGDIPEGYSVSREKKERFSLILESASTNQTSMYLCASSRTGAQEKLFFGSGTQLSVL.

The rearrangement links TRBV27 to TRBJ1-5; no reliable D call. The germline gives CDR1 MNHEY, CDR2 SMNVEV (reference sequence). Between the trimmed V and J ends, which lost 3 bases and 5 bases, there was a span of 11 bases. The CDR3 totals 14 residues. The CDR3 region is CASSLREEDQPQHF. CDR3 DNA sequence: TGTGCCAGCAGTTTGAGGGAGGAGGATCAGCCCCAGCATTTT.

The chain recombines TRBV19 with TRBJ2-3; TRBD2 agrees at 7 bases. Germline trimming cut 1 base from V and 7 bases from J; bases unmatched to any gene: 8. The CDR3 spans 15 residues. The germline V gene encodes CDR1 LNHDA and CDR2 SQIVND (reference sequence). The DNA for the CDR3 is TGTGCCAGTAGTATAGGACTAGCTGGGGTTTATACGCAGTATTTT. Translating it yields CASSIGLAGVYTQYF.

The chain joins TRBV6-6 to TRBJ1-2, with TRBD1 matching 7 bases. This CDR3 has 14 amino acids. Losses at the gene ends were 2 bases for V and 4 bases for J; bases not matched to a gene: 4. Germline V gene data show CDR1 as MNHNY and CDR2 as SVGAGI (reference sequence). The CDR3 loop is CASSYTGDSYGYTF. DNA for the CDR3: TGTGCCAGCAGTTACACAGGGGACTCCTATGGCTACACCTTC.

The chain combines TRBV7-2 with TRBJ1-1; D is perhaps TRBD1 (6 bases). The CDR3 is 16 residues long. Deletions cut 5 bases from V and 4 bases from J, with 20 bases between. Germline V gives CDR1 SGHTA, CDR2 FQGNSA. This CDR3 is CASSQDQRGAGTEAFF. The CDR3 DNA sequence: TGTGCCAGCAGCCAGGACCAGCGGGGGGCGGGCACTGAAGCTTTCTTT.

This clone appeared a single time. V is TRBV5-1 and J is TRBJ2-6, with TRBD2 as a possible D gene (5 bases). CDR1 SGHRS and CDR2 YFSETQ come from the germline V gene. V lost 7 bases to trimming and J lost 1 base, with 12 bases between them. This CDR3 is built from 15 residues. CDR3 sequence reads: CASGGEFSGANVLTF. As DNA, the CDR3 is TGCGCCAGCGGAGGAGAATTTTCTGGGGCCAACGTCCTGACTTTC.

The rearrangement joins TRBV12-5 to TRBJ1-5; TRBD1 aligns across 7 bases. The germline V gene has CDR1 LGHNT and CDR2 FRNRAP. The CDR3 covers 14 residues. J lost 5 bases, V lost 7 bases, and 8 bases had no gene match. This chain's CDR3 is CASAPDRAYQPQHF. CDR3 sequence (DNA): TGTGCTAGTGCCCCTGACAGGGCATATCAGCCCCAGCATTTT.

V is TRBV7-6 and J is TRBJ1-1, with TRBD1 matching over 7 bases. CDR3 length equals 13 residues. With V trimmed by 5 bases and J by 4 bases, 4 bases remained unmatched. Germline assignment: CDR1 SGHVS and CDR2 FNYEAQ. The CDR3: CASSRQGSTEAFF. In nucleotides, the CDR3 is TGTGCCAGCAGCCGACAGGGATCCACTGAAGCTTTCTTT.

The chain joins TRBV28 to TRBJ2-7, with D perhaps matching TRBD1 (7 bases). Per the germline V gene, CDR1 is MDHEN and CDR2 is SYDVKM. CDR3 length equals 14 residues. Trimming took off 8 bases at V and 2 bases at J, with 16 bases between the two ends. CDR3 DNA: TGTGCCAGCTTTCGGCAGGGGGGCACCTACGAGCAGTACTTC. Its protein product is CASFRQGGTYEQYF.